These 12 T cell receptor beta chains came from one sample sequenced in a study of blood T cell repertoires in COVID-19. Repertoires were generated with immunoSEQ multiplex PCR, while TCRdb's copy carries only in-frame clones and drops some. The sample consists of about 130,000 clones, around 83% of them appearing once. The sequencing sample was made of peripheral blood. The origin of the receptors is a man aged 35 to 55 with active or convalescent COVID-19.

This clone has just a few counts. The gene calls are TRBV13 and TRBJ2-5; D possibly corresponds to TRBD1 (6 bases). The V gene's germline CDR1 is PRHDT and CDR2 FYEKMQ (reference sequence). The length of the CDR3 is 15 residues. Between the trimmed V and J ends, which lost 0 bases and 2 bases, there was a span of 10 bases. The CDR3 protein is CASSLGQGNQETQYF. The CDR3 bases are TGTGCCAGCAGCTTAGGACAGGGCAATCAAGAGACCCAGTACTTC.

This chain connects TRBV30 to TRBJ2-7, with 8 bases fitting TRBD1. The CDR3 consists of 13 residues. In germline, CDR1 is GTSNPN, CDR2 SVGIG (reference sequence). The V gene end was trimmed by 2 bases and the J gene end by 7 bases; junction bases not matched to a gene: 7. Here the CDR3 reads CAWSPGTGQEQYF. The CDR3 region has the DNA TGTGCCTGGAGTCCCGGGACAGGCCAGGAGCAGTACTTC.

The chain combines TRBV3-1 (or the pseudogene TRBV3-2) with TRBJ2-2; maybe TRBD2 (6 bases). In germline, CDR1 is LGHDT, CDR2 YNNKEL (reference sequence). CDR3 length: 14 amino acids. Trimming shortened V by 4 bases and J by 2 bases, and 8 bases separated the two germline ends. CDR3: CASSRLGNTGELFF. CDR3 bases: TGTGCCAGCAGCCGACTAGGCAACACCGGGGAGCTGTTTTTT.

The chain carries TRBV7-9 and TRBJ1-2; no definite D call. CDR1 and CDR2 (germline): SEHNR, FQNEAQ (reference sequence). This CDR3 is 12 amino acids long. Trimming stripped 1 base from V and 8 bases from J, with 8 bases between. The CDR3 coding sequence is TGTGCCAGCAGCTTAGGGGAGTGGGGCTACACCTTC. Amino acid sequence: CASSLGEWGYTF.

The genes are TRBV18 and TRBJ1-1; the match to TRBD1 covers 10 bases. CDR3 length: 13 residues. The V gene's germline CDR1 is KGHSH and CDR2 LQKENI. V lost 4 bases, J lost 5 bases, and 1 base stayed unmatched. CDR3 sequence (DNA): TGTGCCAGCTCACGGACAGGGGGAACTGAAGCTTTCTTT. Protein sequence: CASSRTGGTEAFF.

The rearrangement links TRBV12-3 or TRBV12-4 to TRBJ1-2, with 7 bases matching TRBD1. J was trimmed by 8 bases and V by 1 base; bases with no gene match: 4. The CDR3 has 13 amino acids. CDR3: CASSLDRGGGYTF. DNA of the CDR3: TGTGCCAGCAGTTTAGACAGGGGTGGCGGCTACACCTTC.

The rearrangement uses TRBV27 and TRBJ1-6; 10 nucleotides agree with TRBD1. Germline V gene sequence: CDR1 MNHEY, CDR2 SMNVEV (reference sequence). V dropped 7 bases and J dropped 7; count of bases not matched to a gene: 7. The CDR3 contains 15 residues. CDR3 DNA: TGTGCCAGCACTCTTGACAGGGGGCAGAATTCACCCCTCCACTTT. The encoded protein is CASTLDRGQNSPLHF.

This clone was recorded once. The rearrangement links TRBV7-2 to TRBJ2-1; no firm D call. Germline V gene sequence: CDR1 SGHTA, CDR2 FQGNSA. CDR3 length: 13 residues. V lost 4 bases to trimming and J lost 4 bases, with 8 bases between them. CDR3 DNA sequence: TGTGCCAGCAGCTCATCGCAGTACAATGAGCAGTTCTTC. Its protein product is CASSSSQYNEQFF.

Only a few counts were recorded for this clone. V and J are TRBV7-2 and TRBJ2-7; 8 bases are shared with TRBD1. Unmatched junction bases numbered 7, after V lost 6 bases and J lost 3 bases. This CDR3 spans 14 amino acids. CDR1 is SGHTA and CDR2 is FQGNSA in the germline V gene. For the CDR3, the DNA is TGTGCCAGCAGATACCGGACAGGGAACTACGAGCAGTACTTC. It specifies CASRYRTGNYEQYF.

The chain is built from TRBV6-4 and TRBJ2-1; D not resolved. CDR3 size: 14 residues. The germline V gene encodes CDR1 MRHNA and CDR2 SNTAGT. Trimming took 3 bases from V and 5 from J, leaving 11 bases between them. Here the CDR3 reads CASSEPSVNNEQFF. CDR3 DNA sequence: TGTGCCAGCAGTGAACCCTCAGTTAACAATGAGCAGTTCTTC.

The chain is built from TRBV18 and TRBJ2-4; D might be TRBD2 (5 bases). Germline assignment: CDR1 KGHSH and CDR2 LQKENI. V shed 0 bases and J shed 6 bases, with 18 bases lying between them. This CDR3 is 17 amino acids long. The CDR3 sequence: CASSPPRLEDPTNIQYF. The CDR3, as DNA: TGTGCCAGCTCACCACCGAGACTGGAGGACCCAACAAACATTCAGTACTTC.

The chain carries TRBV29-1 and TRBJ1-1, with TRBD1 identical over 9 bases. Germline V gene data show CDR1 as SQVTM and CDR2 as ANQGSEA. The CDR3 is 11 amino acids. With V trimmed by 5 bases and J by 10 bases, 5 bases remained unmatched. Here the CDR3 reads CSVRGTGLAFF. The CDR3 bases are TGCAGCGTTCGGGGGACAGGGTTAGCTTTCTTT.